These 32 T cell receptor beta chains originate from one sample sequenced in a study of cytomegalovirus exposure and HLA in healthy donors. The PCR used 60 Vbeta and 13 Jbeta primers. TCRdb's table, derived via immunoSEQ multiplex PCR, lists solely in-frame clones and lacks some. The sample lists tens of thousands of clones, roughly 71% occurring once. Sample: PBMCs. These TCRs come from a man aged 45-65 years in good health and CMV-seropositive.

V is TRBV7-8 and J is TRBJ1-2; possible D gene TRBD1, 5 bases. V gave up 4 bases and J gave up 4 bases, with 10 bases separating them. The germline gives CDR1 SGHVS, CDR2 FQNEAQ. This CDR3 comprises 13 residues. The CDR3 region is CASSSNGGYGYTF. DNA for the CDR3: TGTGCCAGCAGCTCGAACGGGGGCTATGGCTACACCTTC. Combining the CDR3 with reference TRBV7-8 and TRBJ1-2 gives the whole variable domain GAGVSQSPRYKVAKRGQDVALRCDPISGHVSLFWYQQALGQGPEFLTYFQNEAQLDKSGLPSDRFFAERPEGSVSTLKIQRTQQEDSAVYLCASSSNGGYGYTFGSGTRLTVV.

This clone has only one observation. This chain joins TRBV9 and TRBJ2-3, with D possibly matching TRBD2 (6 bases). The germline V gene has CDR1 SGDLS and CDR2 YYNGEE. The CDR3 runs to 17 residues. V was shortened by 0 bases and J by 1 base, with 15 bases between the two germline ends. This CDR3 reads CASSVAGSGRRTDTQYF. Here the CDR3 DNA reads TGTGCCAGCAGCGTAGCAGGTAGCGGTCGTCGCACAGATACGCAGTATTTT.

The chain employs TRBV5-8 and TRBJ1-2; a possible D gene is TRBD1 (6 bases). This CDR3 contains 15 residues. The germline gives CDR1 SGHTS, CDR2 YDEGEE. Trimming left V 1 base short and J 0 bases short, with 10 bases between. The CDR3, as DNA: TGTGCCAGCAGCTTGAGACAGGAAGCTAACTATGGCTACACCTTC. Its protein product is CASSLRQEANYGYTF.

The chain links TRBV19 to TRBJ2-5, with D perhaps TRBD2 (5 bases). The CDR3 has 13 residues. With 6 bases removed from V and 0 bases from J, the gap between germline ends came to 8 bases. Looked up from germline, CDR1 is LNHDA and CDR2 is SQIVND (reference sequence). CDR3 DNA sequence: TGTGCCAGTAGGAGGAGGAACCAAGAGACCCAGTACTTC. Translation gives CASRRRNQETQYF.

This sequence joins TRBV9 and TRBJ1-1; D unresolved. This CDR3 has 16 amino acids. Germline V gene sequence: CDR1 SGDLS, CDR2 YYNGEE. The V and J ends lost 0 bases and 1 base respectively, with 13 bases between them. CDR3 sequence: CASSVGAEGWNTEAFF. CDR3 nucleotide sequence: TGTGCCAGCAGCGTAGGGGCAGAGGGCTGGAACACTGAAGCTTTCTTT. Using reference TRBV9 and TRBJ1-1 for the parts outside the CDR3, the full variable domain is DSGVTQTPKHLITATGQRVTLRCSPRSGDLSVYWYQQSLDQGLQFLIQYYNGEERAKGNILERFSAQQFPDLHSELNLSSLELGDSALYFCASSVGAEGWNTEAFFGQGTRLTVV.

The chain recombines TRBV7-6 with TRBJ2-7; 9 bases are shared with TRBD2. The germline V gene encodes CDR1 SGHVS and CDR2 FNYEAQ. V lost 8 bases, J lost 7 bases, and 6 bases stayed unmatched. This CDR3 spans 12 amino acids. The CDR3 loop reads CASGAGGTEQYF. Here the CDR3 DNA reads TGTGCCAGCGGCGCGGGGGGGACGGAGCAGTACTTC.

The chain links TRBV29-1 to TRBJ1-2; 10 nucleotides line up with TRBD1. V gave up 0 bases and J gave up 7 bases; unmatched junction bases: 8. CDR1 is SQVTM and CDR2 is ANQGSEA in the germline V gene. The CDR3 sequence is 15 residues long. CDR3 coding DNA: TGCAGCGTTGAAGAACCCGACAGGGGGCGTATTGGCTACACCTTC. It yields the protein CSVEEPDRGRIGYTF.

The chain employs TRBV7-2 and TRBJ1-2; no clear D gene. Trimming took 0 bases from V and 4 from J, leaving 18 bases between them. Germline-derived CDR1 and CDR2 are SGHTA and FQGNSA. The CDR3 consists of 17 residues. The CDR3 coding sequence is TGTGCCAGCAGCTTAGCGACGTCGTCGGGAGGCAGCTATGGCTACACCTTC. Protein: CASSLATSSGGSYGYTF.

The CDR3 region is CASSYSGRALNEKLFF. CDR3 in DNA: TGTGCCAGCAGTTACTCAGGCAGGGCGCTTAATGAAAAACTGTTTTTT. The rearrangement uses TRBV6-5 and TRBJ1-4; D is perhaps TRBD1 (5 bases). Germline V CDR1 and CDR2: MNHEY, SVGAGI. Trimming took off 0 bases at V and 4 bases at J, with 12 bases between the two ends. The CDR3 consists of 16 residues.

There are a few counts of this clone. This rearrangement joins TRBV19 to TRBJ2-7, with 9 bases fitting TRBD2. The CDR3 loop spans 14 amino acids. Germline CDR1 and CDR2: LNHDA and SQIVND (reference sequence). V shed 7 bases, J shed 4 bases, and the junction held 8 bases outside the gene matches. For the CDR3, the DNA is TGTGCCAGTACCCCCGCGGGAGGGCCTTACGAGCAGTACTTC. This encodes CASTPAGGPYEQYF.

The chain links TRBV7-7 to TRBJ1-1; D remains unclear. The length of the CDR3 is 13 residues. Germline CDR1 reads SSHAT; CDR2 reads FNYEAQ (reference sequence). V was shortened by 5 bases and J by 3 bases, with 10 bases between the two germline ends. The CDR3 loop reads CASSLRTDTEAFF. The CDR3 DNA follows: TGTGCCAGCAGCCTGAGAACAGACACTGAAGCTTTCTTT.

The chain combines TRBV18 with TRBJ1-1, with TRBD1 matching 7 bases. Germline lookup yields CDR1 KGHSH and CDR2 LQKENI. The CDR3 runs to 15 residues. The V segment lost 4 bases and the J segment 5 bases; nucleotides outside the gene matches: 10. CDR3 DNA sequence: TGTGCCAGCTCACAAACCGACAGGGCGCGAACTGAAGCTTTCTTT. Its protein is CASSQTDRARTEAFF.

This chain connects TRBV25-1 to TRBJ2-7; D is unresolved. V dropped 2 bases and J dropped 4 bases, with 9 bases sitting between them. Germline CDR1 and CDR2: MGHDK and SYGVNS. CDR3 size: 13 residues. The CDR3 region has the DNA TGTGCCAGCAGTGAACTTCCTCGGTACGAGCAGTACTTC. Its translation: CASSELPRYEQYF.

This chain connects TRBV2 to TRBJ2-7; the match to TRBD2 covers 13 bases. With V trimmed by 5 bases and J by 11 bases, 6 bases remained unmatched. There are 13 residues in the CDR3. Germline V gene lookup returns CDR1 SNHLY and CDR2 FYNNEI. The CDR3 loop is CASSPGLAGSKYF. The CDR3 DNA is TGTGCCAGCAGTCCGGGACTAGCGGGATCAAAGTACTTC.

The rearrangement links TRBV30 to TRBJ1-5, with 12 bases matching TRBD1. Losses at the gene ends were 3 bases for V and 6 bases for J; bases not matched to a gene: 6. The length of the CDR3 is 15 residues. Germline values: CDR1 GTSNPN, CDR2 SVGIG (reference sequence). In DNA, the CDR3 is TGTGCCTGGAGCGACGGGACAGGGGGCAGTCAGCCCCAGCATTTT. Translating gives CAWSDGTGGSQPQHF.

Notes on this clone: The CDR3 does not end in the conserved phenylalanine or tryptophan, so this is likely a read error. No DNA is shown, since the ends of the CDR3 on it are uncertain; the CDR3 is the one TCRdb lists. V usage is TRBV29-1 and J usage is TRBJ1-1; the table's TRBD1 call for D was not verified on the DNA. The CDR3 extends over 13 residues, inclusive of both ends. CDR1 SQVTM and CDR2 ANQGSEA come from the germline V gene. The CDR3 loop reads CSVSGQMNTEALV.

The J gene is TRBJ1-5, the V gene TRBV4-3, with D uncertain. Germline V gene lookup returns CDR1 LGHNA and CDR2 YSLEER. V was cut by 0 bases and J by 2 bases, with 11 bases left in between. The CDR3 spans 16 residues. This CDR3 is CASSQDLQVRNQPQHF. DNA of the CDR3: TGCGCCAGCAGCCAAGACCTGCAGGTCCGCAATCAGCCCCAGCATTTT.

This clone was seen only once. J is TRBJ1-1 and V is TRBV7-2; TRBD1 matches at 7 bases. The CDR3 runs to 14 residues. The germline gives CDR1 SGHTA, CDR2 FQGNSA. V dropped 3 bases and J dropped 1; count of bases not matched to a gene: 2. CDR3 protein: CASSLGQPNTEAFF. Written as DNA, the CDR3 is TGTGCCAGCAGCTTGGGACAGCCGAACACTGAAGCTTTCTTT. Variable domain in full (rest from reference TRBV7-2 and TRBJ1-1): GAGVSQSPSNKVTEKGKDVELRCDPISGHTALYWYRQSLGQGLEFLIYFQGNSAPDKSGLPSDRFSAERTGGSVSTLTIQRTQQEDSAVYLCASSLGQPNTEAFFGQGTRLTVV.

V gene TRBV1 combines with J gene TRBJ1-1. TRBV1 has pseudogene status. The CDR3 runs to 17 residues. The CDR3: CTSSQDLLGLPSTEAFF. The CDR3 DNA follows: TGCACCAGCAGCCAAGATCTTCTGGGACTCCCGAGCACTGAAGCTTTCTTT.

The rearrangement links TRBV10-1 to TRBJ2-3; 11 bases match TRBD2. The CDR3 covers 14 residues. Germline trimming cut 5 bases from V and 7 bases from J; bases unmatched to any gene: 5. Per the germline V gene, CDR1 is WNHNN and CDR2 is SYGVQD (reference sequence). CDR3 in DNA: TGCGCCAGCAGTACCGGGACTAGCGGAAATACGCAGTATTTT. It translates to CASSTGTSGNTQYF.

The rearrangement uses TRBV5-1 and TRBJ2-3, with D hard to call. Germline V lookup: CDR1 SGHRS, CDR2 YFSETQ. The CDR3 loop spans 13 amino acids. Trimming shortened V by 4 bases and J by 6 bases, and 12 bases separated the two germline ends. This CDR3 reads CASSLLRMDTQYF. CDR3 DNA: TGCGCCAGCAGCCTTCTCAGGATGGATACGCAGTATTTT.

This chain uses TRBV10-3 with TRBJ1-3; D is unresolved. Germline CDR1 ENHRY, CDR2 SYGVKD. Trimming took off 7 bases at V and 0 bases at J, with 10 bases between the two ends. CDR3 length: 14 residues. The DNA for the CDR3 is TGTGCCATCACGGAAGGACTCTCTGGAAACACCATATATTTT. Encoded protein: CAITEGLSGNTIYF.

The table lists this clone with a count of one. The V call is TRBV7-9, the J call TRBJ1-2; TRBD1 might be the D (5 bases). V was trimmed by 3 bases and J by 7 bases, leaving 15 bases between them. CDR1 is SEHNR, CDR2 FQNEAQ, per germline (reference sequence). This CDR3 spans 14 amino acids. The CDR3 DNA reads TGTGCCAGCAGCTTGGACACCTCCACTCTTGGCTACACCTTC. This encodes CASSLDTSTLGYTF.

The chain joins TRBV6-1 to TRBJ1-1; D is perhaps TRBD1 (5 bases). The CDR3 sequence is 14 residues long. V was pared by 0 bases and J by 9 bases, with 14 bases between. Germline V gene lookup returns CDR1 MNHNS and CDR2 SASEGT. The CDR3 DNA is TGTGCCAGCAGTGAAGCGGGTAGGGGCGCTAAAGCTTTCTTT. This encodes CASSEAGRGAKAFF.

V gene TRBV9 combines with J gene TRBJ2-5, with D hard to call. Germline values: CDR1 SGDLS, CDR2 YYNGEE. With 3 bases removed from V and 5 bases from J, the gap between germline ends came to 14 bases. This CDR3 region has 14 residues. CDR3 DNA: TGTGCCAGCAGCGAAACCCCCCGACATGAGACCCAGTACTTC. It is translated as CASSETPRHETQYF.

The J gene is TRBJ2-7, the V gene TRBV29-1; TRBD1 matches at 8 bases. Germline V gene data show CDR1 as SQVTM and CDR2 as ANQGSEA. The CDR3 length is 15 residues. Trimming took 5 bases from V and 4 from J; bases not matched to a gene: 13. CDR3: CSVLIPGQVYYEQYF. The CDR3 region has the DNA TGCAGCGTTCTTATACCGGGACAGGTGTATTACGAGCAGTACTTC.

CDR3 residues: CATSRGPTDTQYF. DNA for the CDR3: TGTGCCACCAGCAGGGGCCCCACAGATACGCAGTATTTT. The chain links TRBV15 to TRBJ2-3, with D unresolved. The V end was cut by 3 bases, the J end by 2 bases, with 6 bases between. CDR1 is LNHNV, CDR2 YYDKDF, per germline (reference sequence). The CDR3 has 13 amino acids.

The chain has TRBV6-6 and TRBJ2-1; D is possibly TRBD1 (6 bases). CDR3 length: 14 amino acids. V lost 5 bases and J lost 7, with 15 bases in between. Germline V CDR1 and CDR2: MNHNY, SVGAGI (reference sequence). CDR3 region: CASSDAGQSNEQFF. Here the CDR3 DNA reads TGTGCCAGCAGTGACGCCGGACAGTCGAATGAGCAGTTCTTC.

The chain has TRBV7-7 and TRBJ1-5; 10 positions agree with TRBD1. This CDR3 has 13 amino acids. Germline-derived CDR1 and CDR2 are SSHAT and FNYEAQ (reference sequence). V was pared by 5 bases and J by 6 bases, with 1 base of the junction left unmatched. Written as DNA, the CDR3 is TGTGCCAGCAGCCGGGACAGGGGTCAGCCCCAGCATTTT. Translation: CASSRDRGQPQHF.

This clone was seen a handful of times. The V and J genes are TRBV11-2 and TRBJ1-1, with 8 bases identical to TRBD1. The germline CDR1 and CDR2 sequences are SGHAT and FQNNGV. This CDR3 region has 15 residues. With V trimmed by 5 bases and J by 7 bases, 12 bases remained unmatched. In nucleotides, the CDR3 is TGTGCCAGCAGCCTTACCGGGACAGGATTTTTTGAAGCTTTCTTT. Residues: CASSLTGTGFFEAFF.

The chain joins TRBV30 to TRBJ1-1, with D hard to call. V lost 6 bases to trimming and J lost 7 bases, with 12 bases between them. Per the germline V gene, CDR1 is GTSNPN and CDR2 is SVGIG (reference sequence). The CDR3 extends over 11 amino acids. Written as DNA, the CDR3 is TGTGCCTGCCCCATGATCAGTGAAGCTTTCTTT. Its translation is CACPMISEAFF. Filled out from reference TRBV30 and TRBJ1-1, the complete variable domain reads SQTIHQWPATLVQPVGSPLSLECTVEGTSNPNLYWYRQAAGRGLQLLFYSVGIGQISSEVPQNLSASRPQDRQFILSSKKLLLSDSGFYLCACPMISEAFFGQGTRLTVV.

This clone was detected only a few times. The CDR3 sequence: CASRKGQANTEAFF. CDR3 DNA: TGTGCCAGCAGGAAAGGACAGGCGAACACTGAAGCTTTCTTT. This chain uses TRBV27 with TRBJ1-1; 7 bases map to TRBD1. Losses at the gene ends were 6 bases for V and 1 base for J; bases not matched to a gene: 5. CDR3 length equals 14 residues. Germline loops: CDR1 MNHEY, CDR2 SMNVEV (reference sequence).